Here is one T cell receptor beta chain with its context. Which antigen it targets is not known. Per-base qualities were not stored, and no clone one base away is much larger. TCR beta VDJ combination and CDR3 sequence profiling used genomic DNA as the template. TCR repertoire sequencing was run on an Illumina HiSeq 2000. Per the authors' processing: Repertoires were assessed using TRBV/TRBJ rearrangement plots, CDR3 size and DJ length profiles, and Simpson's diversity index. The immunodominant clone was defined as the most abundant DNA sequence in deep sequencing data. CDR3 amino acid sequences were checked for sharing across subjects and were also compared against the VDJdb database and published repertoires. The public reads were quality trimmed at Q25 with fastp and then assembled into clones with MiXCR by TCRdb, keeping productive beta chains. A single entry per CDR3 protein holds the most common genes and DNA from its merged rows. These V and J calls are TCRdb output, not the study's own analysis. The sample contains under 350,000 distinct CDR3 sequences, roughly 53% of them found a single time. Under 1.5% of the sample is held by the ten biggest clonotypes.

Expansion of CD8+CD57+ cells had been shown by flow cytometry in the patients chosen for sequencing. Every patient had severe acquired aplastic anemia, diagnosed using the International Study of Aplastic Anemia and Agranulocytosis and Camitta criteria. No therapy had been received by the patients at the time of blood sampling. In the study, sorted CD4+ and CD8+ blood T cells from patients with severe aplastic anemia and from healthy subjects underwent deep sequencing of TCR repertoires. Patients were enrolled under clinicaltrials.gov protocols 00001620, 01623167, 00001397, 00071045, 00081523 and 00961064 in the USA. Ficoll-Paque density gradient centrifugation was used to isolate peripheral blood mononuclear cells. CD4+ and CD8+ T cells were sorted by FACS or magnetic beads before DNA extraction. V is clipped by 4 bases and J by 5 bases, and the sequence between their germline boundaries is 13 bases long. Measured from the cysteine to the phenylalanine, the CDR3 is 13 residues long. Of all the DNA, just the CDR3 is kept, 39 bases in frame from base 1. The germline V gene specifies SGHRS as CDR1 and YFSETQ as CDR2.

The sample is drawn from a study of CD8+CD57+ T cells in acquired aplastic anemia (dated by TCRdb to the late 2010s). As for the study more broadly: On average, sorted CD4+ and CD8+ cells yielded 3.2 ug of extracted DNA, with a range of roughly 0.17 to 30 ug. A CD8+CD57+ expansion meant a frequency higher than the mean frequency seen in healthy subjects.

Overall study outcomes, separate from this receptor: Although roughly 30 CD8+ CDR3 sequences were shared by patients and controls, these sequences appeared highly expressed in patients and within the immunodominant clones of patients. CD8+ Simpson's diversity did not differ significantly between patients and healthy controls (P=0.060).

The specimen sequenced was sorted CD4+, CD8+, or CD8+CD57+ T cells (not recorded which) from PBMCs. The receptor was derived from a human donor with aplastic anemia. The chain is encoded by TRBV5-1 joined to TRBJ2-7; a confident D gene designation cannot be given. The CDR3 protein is CASSGLHLHEQYF. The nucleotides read TGCGCCAGCAGCGGCCTACATCTCCACGAGCAGTACTTC. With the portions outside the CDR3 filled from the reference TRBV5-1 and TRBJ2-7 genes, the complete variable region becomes KAGVTQTPRYLIKTRGQQVTLSCSPISGHRSVSWYQQTPGQGLQFLFEYFSETQRNKGNFPGRFSGRQFSNSRSEMNVSTLELGDSALYLCASSGLHLHEQYFGPGTRLTVT.